A selection of T cell receptor beta chains follows, all from one sample in a study of blood T cell repertoires in COVID-19. Data came from immunoSEQ multiplex PCR; TCRdb stores just in-frame clones and leaves some out. The table has 300,000 to 400,000 clones, around 86% seen once; the top ten hold 1%. The source material was peripheral blood. These TCRs come from a man over 45 with active or convalescent COVID-19. Both conserved end residues are part of each CDR3. Fields, in order: J gene, clone size, V gene, D gene, CDR3 DNA, CDR3 protein. D genes are given only for firm matches. The size field is filled for only some rows; it gives once, few, many or a size class.

j_gene: TRBJ2-5; abundance: NA; v_gene: TRBV10-3; d_gene: TRBD1; CDR3nt: TGTGCCATCAGTGCCCAATCGAAAACAGGGGCACAAGAGACCCAGTACTTC; CDR3aa: CAISAQSKTGAQETQYF
j_gene: TRBJ2-3; abundance: NA; v_gene: TRBV2; d_gene: NA; CDR3nt: TGTGCCAGCAGTTCTGACAGTCGTACAGATACGCAGTATTTT; CDR3aa: CASSSDSRTDTQYF
j_gene: TRBJ1-6; abundance: few; v_gene: TRBV4-3; d_gene: TRBD1; CDR3nt: TGCGCCAGCAGCGTACAGGGGGCTAACTCACCCCTCCACTTT; CDR3aa: CASSVQGANSPLHF
j_gene: TRBJ1-4; abundance: NA; v_gene: TRBV4-1; d_gene: NA; CDR3nt: TGCGCCAGCAGCCAAGTCAGGGAGGATGAAAAACTGTTTTTT; CDR3aa: CASSQVREDEKLFF
j_gene: TRBJ2-1; abundance: NA; v_gene: TRBV18; d_gene: TRBD2; CDR3nt: TGTGCCAGCTCACCAAACGGGAGGGGAAATGAGCAGTTCTTC; CDR3aa: CASSPNGRGNEQFF
j_gene: TRBJ1-5; abundance: NA; v_gene: TRBV27; d_gene: NA; CDR3nt: TGTGCCAGCAGTTTCTCGTCTCAGGGTAGCAATCAGCCCCAGCATTTT; CDR3aa: CASSFSSQGSNQPQHF
j_gene: TRBJ2-5; abundance: NA; v_gene: TRBV7-2; d_gene: TRBD2; CDR3nt: TGTGCCAGCAGCTTAGTATGGGAGCGGGGGGGCCGTGAGACCCAGTACTTC; CDR3aa: CASSLVWERGGRETQYF
j_gene: TRBJ2-3; abundance: few; v_gene: TRBV19; d_gene: TRBD2; CDR3nt: TGTGCCAGTAGGTTAGCGGGGGTGGCAGATACGCAGTATTTT; CDR3aa: CASRLAGVADTQYF
j_gene: TRBJ2-1; abundance: NA; v_gene: TRBV24-1; d_gene: TRBD1; CDR3nt: TGTGCCCGGCGAGCGGACAGGGGTCAACGTGAGCAGTTCTTC; CDR3aa: CARRADRGQREQFF
j_gene: TRBJ1-2; abundance: NA; v_gene: TRBV7-9; d_gene: TRBD1; CDR3nt: TGTGCCAGCAGCTCCGGACAGGGCGCAGTTACCTTC; CDR3aa: CASSSGQGAVTF
j_gene: TRBJ1-2; abundance: NA; v_gene: TRBV4-3; d_gene: NA; CDR3nt: TGCGCCAGCAGCCAAGATCTTGTGGGGGCAGTCCTCGGACACACCTTC; CDR3aa: CASSQDLVGAVLGHTF
j_gene: TRBJ1-1; abundance: once; v_gene: TRBV5-1; d_gene: TRBD1; CDR3nt: TGCGCCAGCAGCCCCTTACCGACAGGGGGAGTGAACACTGAAGCTTTCTTT; CDR3aa: CASSPLPTGGVNTEAFF
j_gene: TRBJ1-4; abundance: NA; v_gene: TRBV5-6; d_gene: NA; CDR3nt: TGTGCCAGCAGCGAGACGGGGTCAACTAATGAAAAACTGTTTTTT; CDR3aa: CASSETGSTNEKLFF
j_gene: TRBJ2-7; abundance: once; v_gene: TRBV28; d_gene: TRBD1; CDR3nt: TGTGCCAGCAGTATCCGGGACAGGGTTTACGAGCAGTACTTC; CDR3aa: CASSIRDRVYEQYF
j_gene: TRBJ2-2; abundance: NA; v_gene: TRBV6-6; d_gene: TRBD2; CDR3nt: TGTGCCAGCAGTTACACTAGCGGGGGGATCACCGGGGAGCTGTTTTTT; CDR3aa: CASSYTSGGITGELFF
j_gene: TRBJ1-5; abundance: NA; v_gene: TRBV10-3; d_gene: TRBD1; CDR3nt: TGTGCCATCAGTGTTTCCGGGACAGGGGTAGGCAATCAGCCCCAGCATTTT; CDR3aa: CAISVSGTGVGNQPQHF
j_gene: TRBJ1-1; abundance: NA; v_gene: TRBV2; d_gene: NA; CDR3nt: TGTGCCAGCAAGGACACCCTTTTAAACACTGAAGCTTTCTTT; CDR3aa: CASKDTLLNTEAFF
j_gene: TRBJ1-2; abundance: NA; v_gene: TRBV10-2; d_gene: NA; CDR3nt: TGCGCCAGCAGCGACAGCAATGGCTACACCTTC; CDR3aa: CASSDSNGYTF
j_gene: TRBJ1-5; abundance: many; v_gene: TRBV30; d_gene: NA; CDR3nt: TGTGCCTGGAGTGTATCGGGTAACCAGCCCCAGCATTTT; CDR3aa: CAWSVSGNQPQHF
j_gene: TRBJ2-5; abundance: NA; v_gene: TRBV4-1; d_gene: TRBD2; CDR3nt: TGCGCCAGCAGGCTAAGCGGGGGGGCGGGAGAGACCCAGTACTTC; CDR3aa: CASRLSGGAGETQYF
j_gene: TRBJ2-6; abundance: NA; v_gene: TRBV7-2; d_gene: NA; CDR3nt: TGTGCCAGCACACCCAGGGCAGGATACTCTGGGGCCAACGTCCTGACTTTC; CDR3aa: CASTPRAGYSGANVLTF
j_gene: TRBJ2-7; abundance: NA; v_gene: TRBV12-2; d_gene: NA; CDR3nt: TGTGCAAGTCGCTTAGGGAGTGGGACTTCTAGAGGGGAGCAGTACTTC; CDR3aa: CASRLGSGTSRGEQYF
j_gene: TRBJ1-4; abundance: NA; v_gene: TRBV6-5; d_gene: NA; CDR3nt: TGTGCCAGCGAAGAGGGAAATCACAATGAAAAACTGTTTTTT; CDR3aa: CASEEGNHNEKLFF
j_gene: TRBJ1-1; abundance: NA; v_gene: TRBV28; d_gene: NA; CDR3nt: TGTGCCAGCTCGCGTGGCATTACTAGCGGGACTGAAGCTTTCTTT; CDR3aa: CASSRGITSGTEAFF
j_gene: TRBJ1-6; abundance: NA; v_gene: TRBV5-1; d_gene: NA; CDR3nt: TGCGCCAGCAGGGGGAGCTCCTATAATTCACCCCTCCACTTT; CDR3aa: CASRGSSYNSPLHF
j_gene: TRBJ2-5; abundance: NA; v_gene: TRBV7-2; d_gene: TRBD1; CDR3nt: TGTGCCAGCAGCCGGGACAGGTTGTGGGAGACCCAGTACTTC; CDR3aa: CASSRDRLWETQYF
j_gene: TRBJ2-3; abundance: NA; v_gene: TRBV3-1/TRBV3-2; d_gene: TRBD2; CDR3nt: TGTGCCAGCAGCCCCGGACTAGCGGGGGGCACAGATACGCAGTATTTT; CDR3aa: CASSPGLAGGTDTQYF
j_gene: TRBJ2-1; abundance: NA; v_gene: TRBV29-1; d_gene: TRBD1; CDR3nt: TGCAGCGTGTCGACAGGGGACTACAATGAGCAGTTCTTC; CDR3aa: CSVSTGDYNEQFF
j_gene: TRBJ2-7; abundance: NA; v_gene: TRBV5-6; d_gene: TRBD2; CDR3nt: TGTGCCAGCAGTCAGACTAGCGGCTACGAGCAGTACTTC; CDR3aa: CASSQTSGYEQYF
j_gene: TRBJ1-5; abundance: NA; v_gene: TRBV6-6; d_gene: TRBD1; CDR3nt: TGTGCCAGCAGCTCCCCCCCAGGGGGAAGCAATCAGCCCCAGCATTTT; CDR3aa: CASSSPPGGSNQPQHF
j_gene: TRBJ1-2; abundance: NA; v_gene: TRBV3-1/TRBV3-2; d_gene: NA; CDR3nt: TGTGCCAGCAGCGGAGATGGCGGGTCTAACTATGGCTACACCTTC; CDR3aa: CASSGDGGSNYGYTF
j_gene: TRBJ2-1; abundance: NA; v_gene: TRBV14; d_gene: TRBD2; CDR3nt: TGTGCCAGCAGCCGTAGCGGGAGGGTCTTTTACAATGAGCAGTTCTTC; CDR3aa: CASSRSGRVFYNEQFF
j_gene: TRBJ2-3; abundance: once; v_gene: TRBV9; d_gene: TRBD2; CDR3nt: TGTGCCAGCAGCGAGACGACTAGCGGGAGCCCCGATACGCAGTATTTT; CDR3aa: CASSETTSGSPDTQYF
j_gene: TRBJ1-3; abundance: NA; v_gene: TRBV18; d_gene: NA; CDR3nt: TGTGCCAGCTCACCACAACAGGACAGTTTATCAACTGGAAACACCATATATTTT; CDR3aa: CASSPQQDSLSTGNTIYF
j_gene: TRBJ2-7; abundance: NA; v_gene: TRBV11-2; d_gene: TRBD1; CDR3nt: TGTGCCAGCAGCTTAACCGGGACAGGGAACTACGAGCAGTACTTC; CDR3aa: CASSLTGTGNYEQYF
j_gene: TRBJ1-2; abundance: NA; v_gene: TRBV9; d_gene: NA; CDR3nt: TGTGCCAGCAGCGTAGGGCGGGACCGCCGGCACTATGGCTACACCTTC; CDR3aa: CASSVGRDRRHYGYTF
j_gene: TRBJ1-4; abundance: NA; v_gene: TRBV5-6; d_gene: TRBD1; CDR3nt: TGTGCCAGCAGCTTCCAGGGGGTTAATGAAAAACTGTTTTTT; CDR3aa: CASSFQGVNEKLFF
j_gene: TRBJ2-7; abundance: once; v_gene: TRBV5-4; d_gene: TRBD2; CDR3nt: TGTGCCAGCACAAAAGCGGGGGGGCAATACGAGCAGTACTTC; CDR3aa: CASTKAGGQYEQYF
j_gene: TRBJ1-5; abundance: NA; v_gene: TRBV7-2; d_gene: NA; CDR3nt: TGTGCCAGCAGCTTACGCCGAGGCAATCAGCCCCAGCATTTT; CDR3aa: CASSLRRGNQPQHF
j_gene: TRBJ2-2; abundance: NA; v_gene: TRBV5-1; d_gene: TRBD1; CDR3nt: TGCGCCAGCAGCTGGGGGACAGGGGAAGACACCGGGGAGCTGTTTTTT; CDR3aa: CASSWGTGEDTGELFF
j_gene: TRBJ1-4; abundance: NA; v_gene: TRBV30; d_gene: TRBD1; CDR3nt: TGTGCCTGGGGACAGGGGGAAAAACTGTTTTTT; CDR3aa: CAWGQGEKLFF
j_gene: TRBJ2-3; abundance: NA; v_gene: TRBV5-5; d_gene: NA; CDR3nt: TGTGCCAGCAGCCGGCCAGGGGACTACACAGATACGCAGTATTTT; CDR3aa: CASSRPGDYTDTQYF
j_gene: TRBJ1-2; abundance: NA; v_gene: TRBV29-1; d_gene: NA; CDR3nt: TGCAGCGTCGGAGGCCGGGGGGCGGGTGGCTACACCTTC; CDR3aa: CSVGGRGAGGYTF
j_gene: TRBJ1-2; abundance: NA; v_gene: TRBV30; d_gene: NA; CDR3nt: TGTGCCTGGAAGGGGCAGGGGTTTGACTATGGCTACACCTTC; CDR3aa: CAWKGQGFDYGYTF
j_gene: TRBJ1-2; abundance: once; v_gene: TRBV7-2; d_gene: NA; CDR3nt: TGTGCCAGCAGCTTAGCGCGGAGCTATGGCTACACCTTC; CDR3aa: CASSLARSYGYTF
j_gene: TRBJ2-7; abundance: NA; v_gene: TRBV29-1; d_gene: NA; CDR3nt: TGCAGCGTTGTGCCCTCGGGGGTGGGATACGAGCAGTACTTC; CDR3aa: CSVVPSGVGYEQYF
j_gene: TRBJ1-2; abundance: NA; v_gene: TRBV6-5; d_gene: NA; CDR3nt: TGTGCCAGCAGCCTCGGAGGAGCGGGCAGGGACGGCTACACCTTC; CDR3aa: CASSLGGAGRDGYTF
j_gene: TRBJ1-2; abundance: NA; v_gene: TRBV28; d_gene: NA; CDR3nt: TGTGCCAGCAGTGAAGACGGAGCCTATGGCTACACCTTC; CDR3aa: CASSEDGAYGYTF
j_gene: TRBJ2-1; abundance: NA; v_gene: TRBV3-1/TRBV3-2; d_gene: NA; CDR3nt: TGTGCCAGCAGCCAAGCACTAGCCGATTACAATGAGCAGTTCTTC; CDR3aa: CASSQALADYNEQFF
j_gene: TRBJ2-4; abundance: NA; v_gene: TRBV19; d_gene: TRBD2; CDR3nt: TGTGCCAGTAGTATCGGGGGGATGAACATTCAGTACTTC; CDR3aa: CASSIGGMNIQYF
j_gene: TRBJ2-1; abundance: NA; v_gene: TRBV19; d_gene: TRBD1; CDR3nt: TGTGCCAGTAGTATTGGGACAGGGCAATACAATGAGCAGTTCTTC; CDR3aa: CASSIGTGQYNEQFF